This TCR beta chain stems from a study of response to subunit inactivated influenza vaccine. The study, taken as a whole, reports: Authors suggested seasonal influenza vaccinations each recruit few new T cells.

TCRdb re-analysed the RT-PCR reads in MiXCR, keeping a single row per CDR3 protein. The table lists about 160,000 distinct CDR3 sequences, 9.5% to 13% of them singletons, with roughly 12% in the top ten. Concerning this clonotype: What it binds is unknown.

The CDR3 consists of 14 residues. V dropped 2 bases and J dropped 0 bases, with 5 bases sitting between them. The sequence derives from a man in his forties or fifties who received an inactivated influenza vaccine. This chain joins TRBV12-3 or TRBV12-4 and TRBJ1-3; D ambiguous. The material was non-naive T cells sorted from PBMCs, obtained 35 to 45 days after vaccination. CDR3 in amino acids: CASSLSSSGNTIYF. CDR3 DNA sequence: TGTGCCAGCAGTTTAAGCAGCTCTGGAAACACCATATATTTT.